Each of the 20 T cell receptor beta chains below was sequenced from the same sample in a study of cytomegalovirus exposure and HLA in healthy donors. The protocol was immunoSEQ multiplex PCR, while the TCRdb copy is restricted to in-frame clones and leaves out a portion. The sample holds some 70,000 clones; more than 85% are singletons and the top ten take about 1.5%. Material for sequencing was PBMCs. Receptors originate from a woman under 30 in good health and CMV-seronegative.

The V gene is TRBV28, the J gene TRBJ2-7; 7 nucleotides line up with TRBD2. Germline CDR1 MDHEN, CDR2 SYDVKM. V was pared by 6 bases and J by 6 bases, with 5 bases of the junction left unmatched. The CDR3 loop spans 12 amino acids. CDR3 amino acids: CASSPGLGEQYF. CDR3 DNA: TGTGCCAGCAGCCCCGGACTAGGCGAGCAGTACTTC.

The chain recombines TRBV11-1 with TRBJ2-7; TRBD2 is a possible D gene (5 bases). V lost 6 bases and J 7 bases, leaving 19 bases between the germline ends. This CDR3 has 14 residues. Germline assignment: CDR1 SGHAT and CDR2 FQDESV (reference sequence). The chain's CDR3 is CASSSRVNWEEQYF. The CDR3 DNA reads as TGTGCCAGCAGTTCGAGGGTCAATTGGGAGGAGCAGTACTTC.

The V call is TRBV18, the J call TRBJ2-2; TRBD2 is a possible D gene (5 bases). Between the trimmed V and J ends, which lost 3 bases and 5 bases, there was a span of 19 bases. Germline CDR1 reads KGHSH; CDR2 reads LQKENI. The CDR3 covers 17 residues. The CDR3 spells CASSPRRDGVNTGELFF. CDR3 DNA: TGTGCCAGCTCACCGCGCCGGGATGGTGTGAATACCGGGGAGCTGTTTTTT.

The CDR3 protein is CASTGQGVVEAFF. As DNA, the CDR3 is TGTGCCAGCACTGGACAGGGGGTCGTTGAAGCTTTCTTT. J is TRBJ1-1 and V is TRBV6-6, with TRBD1 matching over 10 bases. The CDR3 runs 13 residues. With V trimmed by 7 bases and J by 7 bases, 6 bases remained unmatched. The V gene's germline CDR1 is MNHNY and CDR2 SVGAGI (reference sequence).

CDR3 protein: CASSIGTEAGELFF. DNA of the CDR3: TGTGCCAGTAGTATCGGGACAGAGGCCGGGGAGCTGTTTTTT. The chain has TRBV19 and TRBJ2-2; 7 bases align to TRBD1. This CDR3 region has 14 residues. The trim removed 3 bases at V and 6 bases at J, leaving 4 bases unmatched. CDR1 and CDR2 from the germline V gene are LNHDA and SQIVND (reference sequence).

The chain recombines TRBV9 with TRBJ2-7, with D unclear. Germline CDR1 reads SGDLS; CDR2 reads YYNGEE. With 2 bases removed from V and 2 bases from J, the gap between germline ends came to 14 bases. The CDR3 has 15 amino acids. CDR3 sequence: CASSVSPANPYEQYF. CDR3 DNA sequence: TGTGCCAGCAGCGTGAGCCCCGCAAACCCCTACGAGCAGTACTTC.

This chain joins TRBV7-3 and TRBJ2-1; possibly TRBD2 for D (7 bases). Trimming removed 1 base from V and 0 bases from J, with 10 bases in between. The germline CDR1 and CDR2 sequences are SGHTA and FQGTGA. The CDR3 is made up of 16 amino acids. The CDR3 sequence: CASSLREGVSYNEQFF. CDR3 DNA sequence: TGTGCCAGCAGCTTAAGGGAGGGGGTCTCCTACAATGAGCAGTTCTTC.

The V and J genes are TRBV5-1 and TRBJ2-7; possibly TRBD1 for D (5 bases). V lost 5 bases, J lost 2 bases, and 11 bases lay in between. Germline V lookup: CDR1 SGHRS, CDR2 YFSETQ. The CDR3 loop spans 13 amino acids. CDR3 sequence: CASRRGNPYEQYF. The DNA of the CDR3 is TGCGCCAGCAGAAGGGGTAACCCCTACGAGCAGTACTTC.

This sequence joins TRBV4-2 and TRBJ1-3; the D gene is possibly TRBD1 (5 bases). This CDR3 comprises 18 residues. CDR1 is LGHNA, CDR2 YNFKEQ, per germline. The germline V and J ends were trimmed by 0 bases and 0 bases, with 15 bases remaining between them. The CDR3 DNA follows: TGTGCCAGCAGCCAAGAAAGGGTGGGGACTTACTCTGGAAACACCATATATTTT. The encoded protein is CASSQERVGTYSGNTIYF.

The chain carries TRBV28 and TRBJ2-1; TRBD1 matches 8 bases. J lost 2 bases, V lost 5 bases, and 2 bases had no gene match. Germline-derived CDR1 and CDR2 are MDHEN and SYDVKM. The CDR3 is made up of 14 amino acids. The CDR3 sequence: CASSGTGAYNEQFF. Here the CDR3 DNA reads TGTGCCAGCAGTGGGACAGGCGCCTACAATGAGCAGTTCTTC.

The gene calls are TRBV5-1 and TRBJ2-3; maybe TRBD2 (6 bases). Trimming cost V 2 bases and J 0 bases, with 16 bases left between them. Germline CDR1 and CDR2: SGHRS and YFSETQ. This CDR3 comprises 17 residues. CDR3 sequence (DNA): TGCGCCAGCAGCTTTACGCGACTAGGAAGGAGCACAGATACGCAGTATTTT. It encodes CASSFTRLGRSTDTQYF.

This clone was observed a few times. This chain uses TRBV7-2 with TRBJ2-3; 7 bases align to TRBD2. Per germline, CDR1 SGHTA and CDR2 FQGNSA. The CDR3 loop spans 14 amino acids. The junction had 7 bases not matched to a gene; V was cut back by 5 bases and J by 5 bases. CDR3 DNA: TGTGCCAGCAGCCCTAGCGGTAGAGGAGATACGCAGTATTTT. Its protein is CASSPSGRGDTQYF.

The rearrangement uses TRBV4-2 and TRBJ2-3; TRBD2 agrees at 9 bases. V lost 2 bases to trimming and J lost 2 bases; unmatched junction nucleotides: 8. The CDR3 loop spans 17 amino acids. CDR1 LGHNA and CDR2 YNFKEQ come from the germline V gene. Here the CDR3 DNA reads TGTGCCAGCAGCCAATCGGGACTAGCAGATTCCACAGATACGCAGTATTTT. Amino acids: CASSQSGLADSTDTQYF.

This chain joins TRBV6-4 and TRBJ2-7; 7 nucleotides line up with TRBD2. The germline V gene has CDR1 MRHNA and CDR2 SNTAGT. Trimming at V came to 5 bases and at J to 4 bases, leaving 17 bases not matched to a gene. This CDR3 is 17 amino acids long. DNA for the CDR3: TGTGCCAGCAGTAAAGACCCAGCTAGCGGATCGAAGTACGAGCAGTACTTC. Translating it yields CASSKDPASGSKYEQYF.

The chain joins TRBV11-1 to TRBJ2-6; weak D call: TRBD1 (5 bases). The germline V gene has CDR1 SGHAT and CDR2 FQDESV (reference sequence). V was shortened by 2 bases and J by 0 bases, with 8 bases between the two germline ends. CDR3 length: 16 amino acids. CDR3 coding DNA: TGTGCCAGCAGCTTACAGGGATACTCTGGGGCCAACGTCCTGACTTTC. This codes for CASSLQGYSGANVLTF.

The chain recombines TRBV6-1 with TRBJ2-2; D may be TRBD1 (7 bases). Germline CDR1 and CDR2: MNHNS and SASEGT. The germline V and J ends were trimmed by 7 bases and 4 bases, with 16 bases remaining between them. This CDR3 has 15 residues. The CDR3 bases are TGTGCCAGCAATCCAGCAGGGGGGACCACCGGGGAGCTGTTTTTT. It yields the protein CASNPAGGTTGELFF.

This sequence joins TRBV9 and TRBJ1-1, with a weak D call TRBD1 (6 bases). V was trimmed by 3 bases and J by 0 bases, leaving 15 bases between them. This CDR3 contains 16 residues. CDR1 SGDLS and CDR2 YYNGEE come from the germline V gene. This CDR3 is CASSGRLGQLNTEAFF. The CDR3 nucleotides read TGTGCCAGCAGCGGGCGTCTTGGACAGTTGAACACTGAAGCTTTCTTT.

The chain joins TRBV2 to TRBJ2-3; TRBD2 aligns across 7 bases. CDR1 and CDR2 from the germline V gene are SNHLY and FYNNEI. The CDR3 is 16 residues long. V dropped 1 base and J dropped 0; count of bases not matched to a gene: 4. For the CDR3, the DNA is TGTGCCAGCAGTGAAGGCGGGGGTTTTAGCACAGATACGCAGTATTTT. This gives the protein CASSEGGGFSTDTQYF.

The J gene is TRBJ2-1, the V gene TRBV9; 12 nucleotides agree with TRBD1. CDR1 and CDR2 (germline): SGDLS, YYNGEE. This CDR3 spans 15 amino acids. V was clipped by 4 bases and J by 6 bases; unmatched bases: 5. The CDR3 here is CASSQGQGAGNEQFF. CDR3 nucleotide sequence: TGTGCCAGCAGCCAGGGACAGGGGGCAGGCAATGAGCAGTTCTTC.

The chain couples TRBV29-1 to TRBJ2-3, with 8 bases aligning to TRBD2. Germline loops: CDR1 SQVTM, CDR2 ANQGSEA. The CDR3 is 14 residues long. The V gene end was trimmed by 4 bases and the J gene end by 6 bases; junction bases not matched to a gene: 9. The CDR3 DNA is TGCAGCGTTGTGCCGGGAGGGGGTGGTGATACGCAGTATTTT. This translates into CSVVPGGGGDTQYF.